This T cell receptor beta chain was identified during a study of graft-versus-host responses after intestinal transplantation. Libraries were prepared by immunoSEQ multiplex PCR; TCRdb keeps only in-frame clonotypes and omits some of them. The data hold roughly 4,100 clones, with roughly a fifth observed a single time. Upon completion of the reaction, proliferating CFSE-low responders, both CD3+CD4+ and CD3+CD8+, were sorted. The sample here was alloreactive CD4+ T cells from a mixed lymphocyte reaction culture, taken before transplantation. As to subset: CFSE-low proliferating T cells sorted from roughly six-day pre-transplant mixed lymphocyte reaction (GvH or HvG direction). The receptor was derived from a human patient who was an organ donor for intestinal transplantation.

The CDR3 protein is CASSLEAGGSDTQYF. CDR3 coding DNA: TGTGCCAGCAGCTTGGAAGCCGGGGGATCGGATACGCAGTATTTT. This sequence joins TRBV5-4 and TRBJ2-3; D may be TRBD2 (6 bases). The ends were cut back, 0 bases at V and 6 bases at J, with 14 bases in the middle. The CDR3 totals 15 residues. Germline V gene data show CDR1 as SGHNT and CDR2 as YYREEE (reference sequence).